The clone carrying this T cell receptor (beta chain) was seen only a few times. Antigen: not known. The time point here: after dendritic cell vaccination, including at tumor progression/relapse. No glioblastoma patient carried an isocitrate dehydrogenase mutation. This sample is part of a study of glioma-infiltrating T cells after dendritic cell vaccination. Study information: The vaccine used monocyte-derived dendritic cells pulsed overnight with autologous tumor lysate. Whole-study results and caveats: Higher TCR clonality did not directly relate to longer survival.

The PCR used 60 V beta and 13 J beta primers. Assay used: immunoSEQ multiplex PCR; TCRdb lists only in-frame clones, some missing. The table shows over 75,000 clones, with approximately 80% occurring only once. Per germline, CDR1 SGHRS and CDR2 YFSETQ. Trimming removed 3 bases from V and 2 bases from J, with 11 bases in between. The CDR3 length is 15 residues. This sequence joins TRBV5-1 and TRBJ2-2; no definite D call. Source: blood, taken after dendritic cell vaccination. The TCR sequence derives from a human donor with glioblastoma. The CDR3: CASSSGEVNTGELFF. In nucleotides, the CDR3 is TGCGCCAGCAGCTCCGGTGAGGTTAACACCGGGGAGCTGTTTTTT.